This T cell receptor beta chain is from a study of T cells in Graves' hyperthyroidism and ophthalmopathy (dated by TCRdb to the late 2010s). In the study overall: To identify distinguishing TCR V-J signatures, a discovery cohort of about 100 patients was used, comprising approximately 40 with Graves' ophthalmopathy and 55 to 65 with stable Graves' hyperthyroidism. In addition, the study compared T-cell repertoires in thyroid tissue and in blood from about 6 Graves' hyperthyroidism patients. Prospective prediction of ophthalmopathy was tested in an independent validation cohort consisting of roughly 20 hyperthyroidism patients and approximately 16 patients who later progressed to ophthalmopathy. The 100 discovery patients were randomly split 7:3 into training and test sets. According to the paper, TCR Vbeta CDR3 sequencing was carried out on approximately 140 peripheral blood samples, which came from 40 to 45 ophthalmopathy, some 73 hyperthyroidism and about 17 progressor patients. After sampling, hyperthyroidism patients received methimazole starting at 30 mg daily, and ophthalmopathy patients received high-dose intravenous methylprednisolone. Study-wide conclusions, independent of this receptor: In validation, the model predicted progression to ophthalmopathy with roughly 66% sensitivity and less than 75% specificity, a median of around six months before onset. Blood samples also contained most of the expanded thyroid clonotypes (frequency above 0.001), which suggests that blood repertoires may reflect thyroid immune responses. Ophthalmopathy was separated from stable hyperthyroidism by a 13 V-J signature model, with around 88% sensitivity and 81% to 82% specificity obtained in cross-validation and 80%/75% obtained in testing. No statistical method was used to fix the sample size in advance, and group allocation was not hidden from the investigators.

The TCR beta CDR3 regions were amplified from RNA transcripts. The first round of RT-PCR for the TCR CDR3 was performed with the HTBI primer set and the Qiagen OneStep RT-PCR kit. Libraries were constructed in a second round of multiplex PCR, after which size selection and purification were performed. The libraries were sequenced on an Illumina HiSeq2000 using paired-end 100 bp reads. The authors processed their data as follows. SOAPnuke was used to process the raw data, removing reads that contained adapters or uncalled bases, had a mean Phred below 15, or lacked an exact match to the constant primer or identifier. High-quality paired reads were merged using COPE v1.2.5, and each unique nucleotide sequence was defined as a clonotype. Clonotypes were aligned to IMGT TRBV, TRBD and TRBJ reference segments using MiTCR v1.1. The analysis was restricted to V-J combinations with a frequency above 0.0001, which together covered about 99% of the repertoires. A TCS score was defined as the ratio between F50 (clonal expansion) and ExV (chaos), using BLOSUM62-based TCRdist between CDR3 peptides within each V-J. Welch's t-statistics and random forest reduced some 510 V-J features to around 14, which were used in a naive Bayes classifier (R e1071). The similarity between thyroid and blood repertoires was quantified using the Morisita-Horn index. TCRdb reanalyzed the raw reads on its own, using fastp at Q25 for trimming and MiXCR for clone calling, and kept in-frame beta chains. A single entry per CDR3 protein holds the most common genes and DNA from its merged rows. These V and J calls originate from TCRdb's pipeline instead of the authors' own analysis. The sample yields about 580,000 distinct CDR3 sequences; 40% to 55% were counted once. In total, the top ten clones hold approximately 8.4% of the sample.

About this clonotype: It has no known antigen specificity. Nothing much larger sits one base from this clone, and base qualities are not available.

A patient counted as having stable Graves' hyperthyroidism if no progression to ophthalmopathy occurred over 18 months of follow-up. Hyperthyroidism patients were newly diagnosed, with disease duration under 2 months, and aged 18 to 65 years. Any patient with an uncontrolled infection, another autoimmune disease, pregnancy or lactation was excluded. Diagnoses were based on clinical symptoms, serum thyroxine and TRAb, thyroid ultrasound and orbital computed tomography. Total RNA was extracted using Trizol reagent, and RNA quality was assessed on an Agilent 2100 Bioanalyzer. The CDR3 runs 17 amino acids, cysteine and phenylalanine included. The only DNA kept is the CDR3, 51 bases in frame from the first base. V loses 4 bases at its end and J loses 4 bases; junction bases beyond the gene matches: 14.

Recombination linked TRBV12-3 or TRBV12-4 to TRBJ2-7; 9 junctional bases match TRBD2. Sequenced material: peripheral blood or thyroid tissue (not recorded which). The source is a woman between 18 and 30 years old with Graves' hyperthyroidism. The CDR3 protein is CASSSHLRLADNYEQYF. The DNA sequence is TGTGCCAGCAGTTCCCATCTTCGACTAGCGGACAATTACGAGCAGTACTTC.